This T cell receptor (beta chain) was recovered during a study of cytomegalovirus exposure and HLA in healthy donors. Study-wide findings and caveats: About 87% or about 30% of the time was how often most TCR beta V segments were productive, according to an earlier analysis.

Note on this clone: Its target is unknown.

V was trimmed by 1 base and J by 4 bases, leaving 13 bases between them. The germline V gene encodes CDR1 LNHDA and CDR2 SQIVND (reference sequence). The CDR3 runs 15 residues. Amplification used 60 Vbeta primers and 13 Jbeta primers. Authors' data handling: Counted up in a later analysis, unique TCR beta chains came to 65 million to 100 million, with around 10 million shared. Method: immunoSEQ multiplex PCR; TCRdb's copy keeps in-frame clones and lacks some. That table supplies the V and J calls and clone size; D and trimming were determined from the DNA. The sample carries around 150,000 clones, 72% recorded once.

This clonotype was obtained from a man in his forties in good health and CMV-seronegative. V usage is TRBV19 and J usage is TRBJ1-2; a possible D gene is TRBD1 (6 bases). The sequenced sample was PBMCs. In DNA form, the CDR3 reads TGTGCCAGTAGTATAGGAACAGGGCTTCCCTATGGCTACACCTTC. Amino acids: CASSIGTGLPYGYTF.